This entry lists 27 T cell receptor beta chains sequenced from one sample in a study of beta chain features in type 1 diabetes (dated by TCRdb to about 2018). The library was obtained by the immunoSEQ multiplex PCR assay. The entire isolated RNA was reverse transcribed using the High Capacity cDNA Reverse Transcription Kit, and thus expressed TCRB transcripts were sequenced. Sourced from immuneACCESS, this table was stored by TCRdb with only in-frame sequences that have V and J called. A share of the clones is absent; for the studies checked, an unresolved V gene accounts for under half, and the remainder has no known explanation. A total of approximately 340,000 clones appear in this sample, less than 15% of them only once. 0.019% of the sample goes to the ten largest clones. Source material: naive CD4+ T cells from blood. Interpreted using the paper, the cell subset or site label stands for: true naive CD4+ T cells. The source of these receptors is a woman between 18 and 30 years old in good health.

This clone occurred a few times. This chain connects TRBV25-1 to TRBJ2-7, with 11 bases matching TRBD2. V shed 4 bases, J shed 7 bases, and the junction held 12 bases outside the gene matches. The CDR3 spans 16 residues. Germline values: CDR1 MGHDK, CDR2 SYGVNS. The CDR3, as DNA: TGTGCCAGCAGTGGATCACCGGGACTAGCGGTCTGGGAGCAGTACTTC. Translation gives CASSGSPGLAVWEQYF.

This clone has more than one count but fewer than ten. V and J are TRBV2 and TRBJ2-4, with 8 bases matching TRBD1. The CDR3 loop spans 14 amino acids. Germline V gives CDR1 SNHLY, CDR2 FYNNEI. V dropped 6 bases and J dropped 3; count of bases not matched to a gene: 4. CDR3 in amino acids: CASSADRVKNIQYF. The CDR3 bases are TGTGCCAGCAGCGCGGACAGGGTCAAAAACATTCAGTACTTC.

The chain is built from TRBV6-1 and TRBJ2-7; TRBD2 matches 7 bases. J lost 3 bases, V lost 5 bases, and 4 bases had no gene match. The CDR3 has 13 amino acids. In germline, CDR1 is MNHNS, CDR2 SASEGT. CDR3 amino acids: CASSWTSRYEQYF. The DNA of the CDR3 is TGTGCCAGCAGTTGGACTAGTCGCTACGAGCAGTACTTC.

The genes are TRBV5-1 and TRBJ2-1; D unclear. The CDR3 has 11 amino acids. Germline CDR1 is SGHRS and CDR2 is YFSETQ. The V gene lost 5 bases and the J gene lost 7 bases, with 7 bases spanning the gap. The DNA of the CDR3 is TGCGCCAGCAGGGGCTTAAATGAGCAGTTCTTC. Encoded protein: CASRGLNEQFF.

The chain recombines TRBV30 with TRBJ2-5, with D possibly being TRBD1 (6 bases). The V end lost 0 bases, the J end lost 7 bases, and 21 bases lay between the germline ends. The CDR3 is made up of 16 amino acids. Germline CDR1 GTSNPN, CDR2 SVGIG (reference sequence). The CDR3 loop reads CAWSVGGYSNLGTQYF. CDR3 coding DNA: TGTGCCTGGAGTGTAGGGGGATATAGCAATTTAGGGACCCAGTACTTC.

The chain couples TRBV30 to TRBJ1-5, with 7 bases fitting TRBD1. This CDR3 is 15 amino acids long. V lost 3 bases to trimming and J lost 4 bases; unmatched junction nucleotides: 9. In germline, CDR1 is GTSNPN, CDR2 SVGIG (reference sequence). Here the CDR3 reads CAWRRGLQGNQPQHF. The CDR3 nucleotides read TGTGCCTGGAGGAGGGGGCTACAGGGGAATCAGCCCCAGCATTTT. Drawing the rest from reference TRBV30 and TRBJ1-5, the complete variable domain is SQTIHQWPATLVQPVGSPLSLECTVEGTSNPNLYWYRQAAGRGLQLLFYSVGIGQISSEVPQNLSASRPQDRQFILSSKKLLLSDSGFYLCAWRRGLQGNQPQHFGDGTRLSIL.

This clone was detected a few times. The chain employs TRBV6-5 and TRBJ2-6, with D perhaps matching TRBD1 (6 bases). V was pared by 6 bases and J by 0 bases, with 9 bases between. The CDR3 runs to 15 residues. In germline, CDR1 is MNHEY, CDR2 SVGAGI. Written as DNA, the CDR3 is TGTGCCAGCAGCGGACAGTACTCTGGGGCCAACGTCCTGACTTTC. Translated, it gives CASSGQYSGANVLTF.

The table lists this clone with a few counts. The J gene is TRBJ1-1, the V gene TRBV30, with D possibly being TRBD1 (6 bases). Germline V gives CDR1 GTSNPN, CDR2 SVGIG (reference sequence). The CDR3 has 14 amino acids. V lost 6 bases and J 2 bases, leaving 16 bases between the germline ends. This CDR3 is CACSRGQSNTEAFF. The DNA of the CDR3 is TGTGCCTGTTCTCGGGGACAAAGTAACACTGAAGCTTTCTTT.

This clone was found a few times. The V gene is TRBV2, the J gene TRBJ2-7; 10 bases align to TRBD1. J gave up 0 bases and V 10 bases, and 6 bases lay outside the gene matches. Germline V gene sequence: CDR1 SNHLY, CDR2 FYNNEI. CDR3 length: 14 residues. CDR3 region: CATSGQGSSYEQYF. The CDR3 DNA reads as TGTGCCACCTCGGGACAGGGGAGCTCCTACGAGCAGTACTTC.

This clone appeared a few times. This sequence joins TRBV5-4 and TRBJ2-7; TRBD1 matches at 8 bases. Looked up from germline, CDR1 is SGHNT and CDR2 is YYREEE (reference sequence). V shed 3 bases and J 4 bases; nucleotides not matched to a gene: 6. The CDR3 has 14 residues. CDR3 sequence reads: CASSSGQGAYEQYF. The CDR3, as DNA: TGTGCCAGCAGCTCCGGACAGGGAGCGTACGAGCAGTACTTC.

This clone was detected only a few times. The gene calls are TRBV5-1 and TRBJ2-7; TRBD2 might be the D (5 bases). Per the germline V gene, CDR1 is SGHRS and CDR2 is YFSETQ. The CDR3 is 13 amino acids. V was shortened by 2 bases and J by 1 base, with 7 bases between the two germline ends. The CDR3 reads CASSFGVSYEQYF. CDR3 bases: TGCGCCAGCAGCTTCGGGGTATCCTACGAGCAGTACTTC.

The V gene is TRBV29-1, the J gene TRBJ2-5; tentative D call: TRBD2 (5 bases). This CDR3 is built from 12 residues. Germline V gene lookup returns CDR1 SQVTM and CDR2 ANQGSEA. V lost 3 bases, J lost 4 bases, and 9 bases lay in between. The CDR3 here is CSVERVGETQYF. The CDR3 nucleotides are TGCAGCGTTGAGAGGGTAGGAGAGACCCAGTACTTC.

This clone has only a few counts. J is TRBJ1-1 and V is TRBV30; tentatively, D is TRBD1 (5 bases). Germline CDR1 is GTSNPN and CDR2 is SVGIG (reference sequence). Between the trimmed V and J ends, which lost 2 bases and 3 bases, there was a span of 16 bases. The CDR3 has 15 amino acids. CDR3 sequence reads: CAWSIGRVVHTEAFF. Here the CDR3 DNA reads TGTGCCTGGAGTATCGGCAGGGTAGTACACACTGAAGCTTTCTTT. Supplemented by reference TRBV30 and TRBJ1-1, the full variable domain reads SQTIHQWPATLVQPVGSPLSLECTVEGTSNPNLYWYRQAAGRGLQLLFYSVGIGQISSEVPQNLSASRPQDRQFILSSKKLLLSDSGFYLCAWSIGRVVHTEAFFGQGTRLTVV.

The V and J genes are TRBV19 and TRBJ2-1; 9 nucleotides agree with TRBD2. The CDR3 runs to 14 residues. The germline V gene encodes CDR1 LNHDA and CDR2 SQIVND (reference sequence). V was clipped by 7 bases and J by 8 bases; unmatched bases: 9. The CDR3 DNA reads TGTGCCAGTACCCGGCCAGGGACTAGCTATGAGCAGTTCTTC. Translated, it gives CASTRPGTSYEQFF.

The chain carries TRBV5-4 and TRBJ1-1; D gene uncertain. Germline loops: CDR1 SGHNT, CDR2 YYREEE (reference sequence). The CDR3 sequence is 14 residues long. Trimming removed 4 bases from V and 1 base from J, with 11 bases in between. CDR3 sequence: CASSTGLENTEAFF. Here the CDR3 DNA reads TGTGCCAGCAGCACCGGACTGGAGAACACTGAAGCTTTCTTT.

This clone has just a few counts. The CDR3 nucleotides read TGCAGCGTTCGGACACACACAGATACGCAGTATTTT. Protein sequence: CSVRTHTDTQYF. The chain uses TRBV29-1 and TRBJ2-3, with D perhaps TRBD1 (5 bases). This CDR3 is 12 amino acids long. V was shortened by 5 bases and J by 2 bases, with 8 bases between the two germline ends. Germline values: CDR1 SQVTM, CDR2 ANQGSEA.

This clone was seen a few times. This chain uses TRBV4-1 with TRBJ2-3; 10 bases agree with TRBD2. Per the germline V gene, CDR1 is MGHRA and CDR2 is YSYEKL. J gave up 9 bases and V 2 bases, and 8 bases lay outside the gene matches. This CDR3 comprises 15 residues. The CDR3 reads CASSQRLLAGDTQYF. The CDR3 coding sequence is TGCGCCAGCAGCCAAAGGTTGCTAGCGGGAGACACGCAGTATTTT.

The chain uses TRBV19 and TRBJ2-1, with D possibly TRBD2 on 5 matching bases. Germline V lookup: CDR1 LNHDA, CDR2 SQIVND (reference sequence). The CDR3 extends over 16 amino acids. The V end lost 4 bases, the J end lost 6 bases, and 19 bases lay between the germline ends. CDR3 in amino acids: CASSTLLEDWINEQFF. In nucleotides, the CDR3 is TGTGCCAGTAGTACCCTACTAGAGGACTGGATCAATGAGCAGTTCTTC.

About this clone itself: The germline gene is not matched at one end of the junction; a read error may be the cause. The chain combines TRBV27 with TRBJ2-7; 7 bases match TRBD1. Germline-derived CDR1 and CDR2 are MNHEY and SMNVEV (reference sequence). This CDR3 has 12 amino acids. The CDR3 is CASSQSTRDRVF. CDR3 sequence (DNA): TGTGCCAGCAGTCAGTCCACCCGGGACAGAGTTTTC.

The V call is TRBV19, the J call TRBJ2-2; no clear D. The CDR3 contains 15 residues. Trimming took 4 bases from V and 0 from J, leaving 9 bases between them. Germline-derived CDR1 and CDR2 are LNHDA and SQIVND (reference sequence). CDR3 amino acids: CASSNGESNTGELFF. The CDR3 region has the DNA TGTGCCAGTAGTAATGGAGAGTCGAACACCGGGGAGCTGTTTTTT.

V is TRBV28 and J is TRBJ2-5; 12 nucleotides line up with TRBD2. The trim removed 6 bases at V and 1 base at J, leaving 6 bases unmatched. CDR1 and CDR2 (germline): MDHEN, SYDVKM. The CDR3 totals 16 residues. CDR3 in amino acids: CASSLRLAGVQETQYF. As DNA, the CDR3 is TGTGCCAGCAGCCTCAGACTAGCGGGAGTCCAAGAGACCCAGTACTTC.

In its sample, this clone was seen once. This sequence joins TRBV15 and TRBJ1-5, with D perhaps TRBD1 (5 bases). Trimming took off 4 bases at V and 2 bases at J, with 18 bases between the two ends. Germline V CDR1 and CDR2: LNHNV, YYDKDF (reference sequence). This CDR3 has 17 amino acids. The CDR3 is CATSNLGDSDGNQPQHF. The CDR3 DNA sequence: TGTGCCACCAGCAACTTGGGGGACTCCGACGGCAATCAGCCCCAGCATTTT. Based on the CDR3 plus reference TRBV15 and TRBJ1-5, the full variable domain is DAMVIQNPRYQVTQFGKPVTLSCSQTLNHNVMYWYQQKSSQAPKLLFHYYDKDFNNEADTPDNFQSRRPNTSFCFLDIRSPGLGDTAMYLCATSNLGDSDGNQPQHFGDGTRLSIL.

The chain couples TRBV29-1 to TRBJ1-1, with no clear D. The CDR3 totals 12 residues. Trimming took off 7 bases at V and 1 base at J, with 10 bases between the two ends. Per the germline V gene, CDR1 is SQVTM and CDR2 is ANQGSEA. Here the CDR3 reads CSGSRGNTEAFF. DNA for the CDR3: TGCAGCGGGTCACGGGGGAACACTGAAGCTTTCTTT.

The chain carries TRBV25-1 and TRBJ2-1; 11 bases are shared with TRBD2. CDR3 length equals 15 residues. The germline CDR1 and CDR2 sequences are MGHDK and SYGVNS. The V and J ends lost 3 bases and 7 bases, in that order; junction bases with no gene match: 5. The CDR3 DNA is TGTGCCAGCAGTGAGTCTAGCGGGAGGAATAATGAGCAGTTCTTC. Residues: CASSESSGRNNEQFF.

V gene TRBV28 combines with J gene TRBJ1-2; 9 bases are a match to TRBD1. From germline, CDR1 is MDHEN and CDR2 SYDVKM. With 3 bases clipped from V and 1 base from J, the junction kept 3 bases outside the gene matches. There are 15 residues in the CDR3. The CDR3 DNA reads as TGTGCCAGCAGTTTGAGGGACAGGGTTAACTATGGCTACACCTTC. Residues: CASSLRDRVNYGYTF.

The rearrangement uses TRBV6-6 and TRBJ1-5; 8 bases are a match to TRBD1. V lost 5 bases to trimming and J lost 4 bases; unmatched junction nucleotides: 1. CDR3 length equals 13 residues. From germline, CDR1 is MNHNY and CDR2 SVGAGI (reference sequence). The CDR3 spells CASSNRGNQPQHF. Written as DNA, the CDR3 is TGTGCCAGCAGTAACAGGGGGAATCAGCCCCAGCATTTT.

The gene calls are TRBV28 and TRBJ2-7; D is unclear. Germline CDR1 is MDHEN and CDR2 is SYDVKM. CDR3 length equals 13 residues. Trimming cost V 3 bases and J 7 bases, with 13 bases left between them. The CDR3, as DNA: TGTGCCAGCAGTTTTTTCCATCTCCGGGAGCAGTACTTC. This translates into CASSFFHLREQYF.